These 28 T cell receptor beta chains originate from one sample sequenced in a study of CD8 T cells in Susac syndrome. Reverse transcription of roughly 0.45 to 1 ug RNA was carried out with random hexamers. TCRdb passed the immunoSEQ multiplex PCR reads through MiXCR, listing each CDR3 protein once. The repertoire holds under 200,000 distinct CDR3 sequences, with 91% as singletons. The sample comprised CD4+ T cells from PBMCs. These receptor sequences come from a human donor with Susac syndrome.

This chain joins TRBV7-3 and TRBJ2-1; D gene ambiguous. In germline, CDR1 is SGHTA, CDR2 FQGTGA. CDR3 size: 10 residues. The CDR3 sequence: CLSPSNEQFF. The CDR3 DNA is TGTTTGAGTCCCTCCAATGAGCAGTTCTTC. The full variable domain, with the rest looked up from reference TRBV7-3 and TRBJ2-1, is GAGVSQTPSNKVTEKGKYVELRCDPISGHTALYWYRQSLGQGPEFLIYFQGTGAADDSGLPNDRFFAVRPEGSVSTLKIQRTERGDSAVYLCLSPSNEQFFGPGTRLTVL.

The chain is built from TRBV20-1 and TRBJ1-1; D is uncertain. Germline V CDR1 and CDR2: DFQATT, SNEGSKA (reference sequence). Trimming shortened V by 2 bases and J by 3 bases, and 16 bases separated the two germline ends. There are 15 residues in the CDR3. CDR3 in amino acids: CSARMYRSPDTEAFF. CDR3 in DNA: TGCAGTGCTAGAATGTATCGAAGTCCTGACACTGAAGCTTTCTTT.

The chain has TRBV20-1 and TRBJ2-2; TRBD1 is a possible D gene (5 bases). The length of the CDR3 is 16 residues. V gave up 5 bases and J gave up 2 bases, with 18 bases separating them. CDR1 and CDR2 from the germline V gene are DFQATT and SNEGSKA (reference sequence). CDR3 nucleotide sequence: TGCAGTGCTTGGGGCTACAATAGCTTTAACACCGGGGAGCTGTTTTTT. Translated, it gives CSAWGYNSFNTGELFF.

The chain carries TRBV10-3 and TRBJ2-3, with D perhaps matching TRBD1 (5 bases). The germline V gene encodes CDR1 ENHRY and CDR2 SYGVKD. CDR3 size: 14 residues. Trimming left V 7 bases short and J 6 bases short, with 17 bases between. The CDR3 DNA follows: TGTGCCATCAAGGGGCAGGACCTCATGGATACGCAGTATTTT. As protein: CAIKGQDLMDTQYF.

This rearrangement joins TRBV6-2 or TRBV6-3 to TRBJ1-3; no clear D gene. The CDR3 totals 14 residues. Germline V lookup: CDR1 MNHEY, CDR2 SVGEGT. Deletions cut 3 bases from V and 0 bases from J, with 6 bases between. CDR3 in amino acids: CASSYRSSGNTIYF. DNA for the CDR3: TGTGCCAGCAGTTATAGGAGCTCTGGAAACACCATATATTTT.

The gene calls are TRBV18 and TRBJ1-1; the match to TRBD1 covers 8 bases. This CDR3 contains 14 residues. CDR1 and CDR2 from the germline V gene are KGHSH and LQKENI. Germline trimming cut 2 bases from V and 5 bases from J; bases unmatched to any gene: 4. This CDR3 is CASSPGTGGTEAFF. CDR3 sequence (DNA): TGTGCCAGCTCACCAGGTACAGGGGGGACTGAAGCTTTCTTT.

The V gene is TRBV12-3 or TRBV12-4, the J gene TRBJ2-5, with TRBD1 as a possible D gene (6 bases). V shed 3 bases and J shed 3 bases, with 11 bases lying between them. CDR3 length equals 14 residues. The CDR3 DNA sequence: TGTGCCAGCAGTTTTTGGGACAAGAAAGAGACCCAGTACTTC. Its translation: CASSFWDKKETQYF.

The chain links TRBV19 to TRBJ2-2; 9 bases map to TRBD2. Germline V gene data show CDR1 as LNHDA and CDR2 as SQIVND (reference sequence). This CDR3 contains 18 residues. V was pared by 4 bases and J by 0 bases, with 9 bases of the junction left unmatched. The CDR3 bases are TGTGCCAGTAGTAGCCCCATTCTAGCGGGGACGAACACCGGGGAGCTGTTTTTT. As protein: CASSSPILAGTNTGELFF.

With regard to this clonotype: Compared with germline, one end of the junction differs, possibly owing to a read error. The gene calls are TRBV28 and TRBJ2-1; D gene unclear. The CDR3 contains 11 residues. Germline loops: CDR1 MDHEN, CDR2 SYDVKM. The CDR3 reads CASSSRASKIF. CDR3 DNA sequence: TGTGCCAGCAGTTCTCGGGCTAGTAAGATCTTC.

The V and J genes are TRBV2 and TRBJ2-3, with D possibly being TRBD1 (5 bases). V lost 6 bases and J 3 bases, leaving 7 bases between the germline ends. Germline lookup yields CDR1 SNHLY and CDR2 FYNNEI. The CDR3 has 12 amino acids. CDR3 coding DNA: TGTGCCAGCAGCCACAGGACAGATACGCAGTATTTT. Translation: CASSHRTDTQYF.

V is TRBV7-9 and J is TRBJ2-7; 8 bases fit TRBD2. Germline values: CDR1 SEHNR, CDR2 FQNEAQ (reference sequence). The CDR3 contains 16 residues. Trimming removed 2 bases from V and 0 bases from J; junction bases left unmatched: 6. The CDR3 loop is CASSLLETSASYEQYF. For the CDR3, the DNA is TGTGCCAGCAGCTTATTGGAGACTAGCGCCTCCTACGAGCAGTACTTC. The full variable domain, with the rest looked up from reference TRBV7-9 and TRBJ2-7, is DTGVSQNPRHKITKRGQNVTFRCDPISEHNRLYWYRQTLGQGPEFLTYFQNEAQLEKSRLLSDRFSAERPKGSFSTLEIQRTEQGDSAMYLCASSLLETSASYEQYFGPGTRLTVT.

CDR3 protein: CASSETSGKETQYF. The DNA of the CDR3 is TGTGCCAGCAGCGAGACCAGCGGGAAAGAGACCCAGTACTTC. The chain uses TRBV9 and TRBJ2-5, with 7 bases aligning to TRBD2. The CDR3 is made up of 14 amino acids. J gave up 3 bases and V 3 bases, and 5 bases lay outside the gene matches. Germline CDR1 SGDLS, CDR2 YYNGEE.

This clonotype appeared a few times. This chain's CDR3 is CASSLEGEQYF. CDR3 DNA: TGTGCCAGCAGTTTAGAAGGCGAGCAGTACTTC. The genes are TRBV12-3 or TRBV12-4 and TRBJ2-7; D is unresolved. The CDR3 runs 11 residues. The V end lost 1 base, the J end lost 6 bases, and 4 bases lay between the germline ends.

The rearrangement uses TRBV20-1 and TRBJ1-2; 8 nucleotides agree with TRBD1. V was pared by 5 bases and J by 4 bases, with 9 bases of the junction left unmatched. The CDR3 spans 14 residues. CDR1 is DFQATT and CDR2 is SNEGSKA in the germline V gene (reference sequence). The CDR3 spells CSAGIQGEGYGYTF. CDR3 bases: TGCAGTGCTGGGATACAGGGGGAGGGCTATGGCTACACCTTC.

The chain has TRBV4-1 and TRBJ2-5, with D hard to call. The CDR3 has 16 residues. The V gene's germline CDR1 is MGHRA and CDR2 YSYEKL. Trimming shortened V by 2 bases and J by 0 bases, and 13 bases separated the two germline ends. The CDR3 nucleotides read TGCGCCAGCAGCCAATCACGCGTAAAGTACCAAGAGACCCAGTACTTC. Translated, it gives CASSQSRVKYQETQYF.

The chain has TRBV6-5 and TRBJ1-2; D gene uncertain. The CDR3 is made up of 12 amino acids. Trimming pared 4 bases from V and 8 bases from J, leaving 11 bases between. Germline values: CDR1 MNHEY, CDR2 SVGAGI. The CDR3 DNA follows: TGTGCCAGCAGTTCGCCGGCAAAGGGCTACACCTTC. This codes for CASSSPAKGYTF.

The J gene is TRBJ2-6, the V gene TRBV9; 8 nucleotides agree with TRBD1. The CDR3 consists of 16 residues. The ends lost 2 bases at V and 0 bases at J; junction bases unmatched: 1. The germline CDR1 and CDR2 sequences are SGDLS and YYNGEE. CDR3 coding DNA: TGTGCCAGCAGCGTCGACAGGGGCTCTGGGGCCAACGTCCTGACTTTC. Residues: CASSVDRGSGANVLTF.

The gene calls are TRBV20-1 and TRBJ1-1; no firm D call. Germline CDR1 and CDR2: DFQATT and SNEGSKA (reference sequence). Trimming cost V 0 bases and J 0 bases, with 11 bases left between them. This CDR3 region has 15 residues. CDR3 protein: CSARDARLVNTEAFF. CDR3 sequence (DNA): TGCAGTGCTAGAGATGCTCGGCTCGTGAACACTGAAGCTTTCTTT.

The J gene is TRBJ2-2, the V gene TRBV5-1; D is undetermined. CDR3 length: 15 residues. Germline CDR1 and CDR2: SGHRS and YFSETQ. The V end lost 0 bases, the J end lost 3 bases, and 9 bases lay between the germline ends. CDR3 amino acids: CASSLVVGDTGELFF. The CDR3 coding sequence is TGCGCCAGCAGCTTGGTAGTTGGTGACACCGGGGAGCTGTTTTTT.

The chain recombines TRBV4-1 with TRBJ1-1; maybe TRBD1 (6 bases). CDR3 length: 14 amino acids. Germline loops: CDR1 MGHRA, CDR2 YSYEKL. V gave up 6 bases and J gave up 0 bases, with 11 bases separating them. DNA of the CDR3: TGCGCCAGCAGTCGACAGGTACTGAACACTGAAGCTTTCTTT. It yields the protein CASSRQVLNTEAFF.

The rearrangement joins TRBV5-1 to TRBJ2-5; D gene uncertain. The CDR3 is 15 amino acids. Trimming stripped 4 bases from V and 1 base from J, with 14 bases between. Germline CDR1 is SGHRS and CDR2 is YFSETQ. This CDR3 reads CASSPVPGTQETQYF. For the CDR3, the DNA is TGCGCCAGCAGCCCTGTACCAGGAACCCAAGAGACCCAGTACTTC.

The CDR3 protein is CASSASADTQYF. The CDR3 DNA reads as TGCGCCAGCAGTGCCTCCGCAGATACGCAGTATTTT. The chain is built from TRBV10-2 and TRBJ2-3; D remains ambiguous. Germline-derived CDR1 and CDR2 are WSHSY and SAAADI. V lost 4 bases and J 4 bases, leaving 6 bases between the germline ends. The CDR3 is made up of 12 amino acids.

The V call is TRBV12-3 or TRBV12-4, the J call TRBJ2-4, with TRBD1 as a possible D gene (5 bases). Trimming stripped 6 bases from V and 2 bases from J, with 20 bases between. This CDR3 spans 17 amino acids. CDR3 DNA: TGTGCCAGCAGCCCAGGGCCCCAGATGGGGACCAAAAACATTCAGTACTTC. It is translated as CASSPGPQMGTKNIQYF.

The genes are TRBV20-1 and TRBJ2-5; D is undetermined. The CDR3 length is 13 residues. In germline, CDR1 is DFQATT, CDR2 SNEGSKA (reference sequence). Trimming stripped 2 bases from V and 2 bases from J, with 9 bases between. CDR3 in DNA: TGCAGTGCTAGATCACCGAAGCAAGAGACCCAGTACTTC. It yields the protein CSARSPKQETQYF.

The chain combines TRBV4-1 with TRBJ2-1; perhaps TRBD2 as D (5 bases). Trimming cost V 1 base and J 8 bases, with 24 bases left between them. The germline V gene encodes CDR1 MGHRA and CDR2 YSYEKL. This CDR3 has 18 amino acids. The CDR3 here is CASSQVNPGLEVVHEQFF. The CDR3 coding sequence is TGCGCCAGCAGCCAAGTCAACCCGGGATTAGAAGTAGTCCATGAGCAGTTCTTC.

This clonotype was counted between two and nine times. The V gene is TRBV11-2, the J gene TRBJ2-7; 9 bases map to TRBD1. J was trimmed by 3 bases and V by 2 bases; bases with no gene match: 2. This CDR3 is built from 14 residues. Germline CDR1 and CDR2: SGHAT and FQNNGV. This chain's CDR3 is CASSLQTGGYEQYF. CDR3 DNA sequence: TGTGCCAGCAGCTTACAGACAGGGGGCTACGAGCAGTACTTC.

This clonotype appeared once. The chain employs TRBV27 and TRBJ1-2; TRBD1 is a possible D gene (6 bases). Per germline, CDR1 MNHEY and CDR2 SMNVEV (reference sequence). V was pared by 3 bases and J by 8 bases, with 16 bases between. CDR3 length: 14 amino acids. CDR3 sequence (DNA): TGTGCCAGCAGTTTCAGGGGCGGACTTAAAGGCTACACCTTC. As protein: CASSFRGGLKGYTF.

The rearrangement links TRBV5-6 to TRBJ2-5; D perhaps matches TRBD1 (5 bases). V was cut by 4 bases and J by 3 bases, with 16 bases left in between. This CDR3 is 15 amino acids long. Per germline, CDR1 SGHDT and CDR2 YYEEEE. The CDR3 DNA sequence: TGTGCCAGCAGCATTAGTCCGACAGCCGAAGAGACCCAGTACTTC. Its translation: CASSISPTAEETQYF.